The 8 T cell receptor beta chains given below trace back to one sample, sequenced in a study of blood T cell repertoires in COVID-19. The repertoire was sequenced with immunoSEQ multiplex PCR; TCRdb's copy has only in-frame clones and lacks some. This sample has roughly 350,000 clones, with roughly 90% found just once. Input material: peripheral blood. The receptors here all came from a woman between 45 and 60 years old with active or convalescent COVID-19.

The chain employs TRBV10-3 and TRBJ2-5; tentative D call: TRBD1 (6 bases). This CDR3 comprises 13 residues. Per the germline V gene, CDR1 is ENHRY and CDR2 is SYGVKD. V was trimmed by 3 bases and J by 4 bases, leaving 9 bases between them. The CDR3 spells CAISDTGRETQYF. In DNA, the CDR3 is TGTGCCATCAGTGATACAGGGCGAGAGACCCAGTACTTC.

The J gene is TRBJ1-2, the V gene TRBV6-2 or TRBV6-3; the match to TRBD1 covers 9 bases. V dropped 5 bases and J dropped 4; count of bases not matched to a gene: 5. CDR3 size: 14 residues. Looked up from germline, CDR1 is MNHEY and CDR2 is SVGEGT. CDR3 in DNA: TGTGCCAGCAGTCGAGGGGACAGGGCCTATGGCTACACCTTC. The encoded protein is CASSRGDRAYGYTF.

The chain links TRBV6-5 to TRBJ1-4; D unresolved. CDR3 length: 15 residues. Germline V gene lookup returns CDR1 MNHEY and CDR2 SVGAGI. V gave up 2 bases and J gave up 7 bases, with 14 bases separating them. CDR3 DNA: TGTGCCAGCAGTTACGACCCATTCACGGGTGAAAAACTGTTTTTT. It specifies CASSYDPFTGEKLFF.

In the case of this clone: Other DNA sequences from this sample encode an identical CDR3 as well. The V call is TRBV10-3, the J call TRBJ1-1, with D maybe TRBD1 (6 bases). Germline CDR1 is ENHRY and CDR2 is SYGVKD. CDR3 size: 12 residues. V lost 3 bases to trimming and J lost 4 bases, with 6 bases between them. DNA for the CDR3: TGTGCCATCAGTGAAGGGGGCACTGAAGCTTTCTTT. The encoded protein is CAISEGGTEAFF.

The DNA of the CDR3 is TGTGCCAGCAGCGCTCCTCCCCAACTAGCGGGGGGGCCGTATGAGACCCAGTACTTC. Translating gives CASSAPPQLAGGPYETQYF. This rearrangement joins TRBV9 to TRBJ2-5; 13 bases are a match to TRBD2. V gave up 3 bases and J gave up 5 bases; unmatched junction bases: 16. The CDR3 loop spans 19 amino acids. The germline V gene encodes CDR1 SGDLS and CDR2 YYNGEE.

The chain links TRBV4-2 to TRBJ2-1, with 9 bases fitting TRBD2. The CDR3 contains 16 residues. Trimming removed 0 bases from V and 4 bases from J; junction bases left unmatched: 4. Per the germline V gene, CDR1 is LGHNA and CDR2 is YNFKEQ. The CDR3 bases are TGTGCCAGCAGCCAAGACCGGCGGGAGGGTTACAATGAGCAGTTCTTC. Amino acid sequence: CASSQDRREGYNEQFF.

This clone has only one observation. Mismatch with germline at one junction end may stem from a read error. The gene calls are TRBV7-7 and TRBJ1-5; 7 nucleotides match TRBD1. This CDR3 comprises 18 residues. Germline CDR1 and CDR2: SSHAT and FNYEAQ (reference sequence). Written as DNA, the CDR3 is TGTGCTAGCAGCTTTACCGGGACAGAGATCCATAGCAATCAGCCCCAGCATTTT. This translates into CASSFTGTEIHSNQPQHF.

The chain links TRBV6-2 or TRBV6-3 to TRBJ2-7; no reliable D call. CDR1 and CDR2 (germline): MNHEY, SVGEGT. The V and J ends lost 0 bases and 0 bases respectively, with 21 bases between them. The CDR3 is 19 amino acids. This chain's CDR3 is CASSYSISNGGRFSYEQYF. The CDR3 DNA sequence: TGTGCCAGCAGTTACTCGATTTCTAATGGCGGTCGTTTCTCCTACGAGCAGTACTTC.